These 31 T cell receptor beta chains originate from one sample sequenced in a study of T cells expressing NK-cell markers. TCRdb re-called the 5' RACE reads and shows each CDR3 protein once, DNA omitted. This table lists about half a million distinct CDR3 sequences. Sequencing used blood T cells: a sorted CD56 or NKG2C T cell subset, CD4+ or CD8+ T cells, or bulk PBMC T cells (not recorded which). These receptors all come from a woman aged 45-59 years in good health.

CDR3 sequence reads: CASTYTGAGMPQHF. The V call is TRBV12-3 or TRBV12-4, the J call TRBJ1-5; TCRdb outputs TRBD1, but without DNA this stays unchecked. The CDR3 runs 14 residues.

The chain is built from TRBV5-1 and TRBJ2-1; no DNA is available, so the TRBD1 call from TCRdb remains unchecked. Germline CDR1 reads SGHRS; CDR2 reads YFSETQ. This CDR3 contains 12 residues. The CDR3 here is CASSLERGRGFF.

The chain joins TRBV5-1 to TRBJ2-1; TCRdb selects TRBD2, and the lack of DNA leaves this call unchecked. This CDR3 region has 17 residues. In germline, CDR1 is SGHRS, CDR2 YFSETQ. The CDR3 protein is CASSLRGLAGPVDEQFF.

The V and J genes are TRBV29-1 and TRBJ2-7. The germline V gene has CDR1 SQVTM and CDR2 ANQGSEA. This CDR3 has 12 residues. This chain's CDR3 is CSVGSGLDEQYF.

The chain has TRBV7-9 and TRBJ2-1; TCRdb indicates TRBD1, and absent DNA this call remains unverified. The germline gives CDR1 SEHNR, CDR2 FQNEAQ (reference sequence). The CDR3 is made up of 12 amino acids. The CDR3 spells CASRDTYNEQFF.

The chain is built from TRBV5-1 and TRBJ2-1; absent DNA, TCRdb's TRBD1 call cannot be checked. CDR1 and CDR2 from the germline V gene are SGHRS and YFSETQ. The CDR3 runs 14 residues. The chain's CDR3 is CASWGQGLNNEQFF. The full variable domain, completed using reference TRBV5-1 and TRBJ2-1, is KAGVTQTPRYLIKTRGQQVTLSCSPISGHRSVSWYQQTPGQGLQFLFEYFSETQRNKGNFPGRFSGRQFSNSRSEMNVSTLELGDSALYLCASWGQGLNNEQFFGPGTRLTVL.

The chain's CDR3 is CASSQVWRSTQYF. The genes are TRBV4-1 and TRBJ2-3. The germline V gene has CDR1 MGHRA and CDR2 YSYEKL. The CDR3 extends over 13 amino acids.

V and J are TRBV3-1 and TRBJ1-4; lacking DNA, the TRBD1 call made by TCRdb goes unchecked. This CDR3 spans 16 amino acids. The germline CDR1 and CDR2 sequences are LGHDT and YNNKEL (reference sequence). The CDR3 protein is CASSQVPQVGGEKLFF.

This chain joins TRBV7-9 and TRBJ2-7; with no DNA, the TCRdb D assignment of TRBD1 cannot be verified. This CDR3 has 13 residues. CDR1 is SEHNR and CDR2 is FQNEAQ in the germline V gene (reference sequence). CDR3: CASSLAGSDEQYF.

This chain joins TRBV2 and TRBJ2-3. The CDR3 has 12 amino acids. In germline, CDR1 is SNHLY, CDR2 FYNNEI. The chain's CDR3 is CASRSGLGTQYF.

The chain couples TRBV7-2 to TRBJ2-1; TCRdb returns TRBD1, unconfirmable since there is no DNA. Germline CDR1 SGHTA, CDR2 FQGNSA. The CDR3 is 13 amino acids. CDR3 protein: CASTGTANNEQFF.

The chain employs TRBV20-1 and TRBJ1-5; TCRdb outputs TRBD1, but without DNA this stays unchecked. The CDR3 is 12 residues long. Germline values: CDR1 DFQATT, CDR2 SNEGSKA (reference sequence). The CDR3 reads CSARGALQPQHF.

The J gene is TRBJ1-1, the V gene TRBV14; TCRdb lists TRBD1, though no DNA is available to test this call. The CDR3 loop spans 16 amino acids. Germline lookup yields CDR1 SGHDN and CDR2 FVKESK. This chain's CDR3 is CASSQDYDRPNTEAFF.

The J gene is TRBJ2-1, the V gene TRBV14; TCRdb designates TRBD1, a call that cannot be tested without DNA. Per the germline V gene, CDR1 is SGHDN and CDR2 is FVKESK. The CDR3 sequence is 19 residues long. CDR3 residues: CASSQDRFTPGIIINEQFF.

The chain links TRBV9 to TRBJ2-1; TCRdb gives TRBD1 as the D gene, but with no DNA this cannot be confirmed. CDR3 length: 17 residues. Per germline, CDR1 SGDLS and CDR2 YYNGEE. The CDR3 is CASSVASVPLRNNEQFF. The full variable domain, its missing parts supplied by reference TRBV9 and TRBJ2-1, is DSGVTQTPKHLITATGQRVTLRCSPRSGDLSVYWYQQSLDQGLQFLIQYYNGEERAKGNILERFSAQQFPDLHSELNLSSLELGDSALYFCASSVASVPLRNNEQFFGPGTRLTVL.

The V and J genes are TRBV3-1 and TRBJ2-2; with no DNA, the TCRdb D assignment of TRBD1 cannot be verified. CDR1 and CDR2 from the germline V gene are LGHDT and YNNKEL (reference sequence). The CDR3 runs 18 residues. CDR3 amino acids: CASSRRWSDRVRTGELFF.

This chain joins TRBV6-5 and TRBJ1-3; there is no DNA to check the TCRdb D call of TRBD1. CDR3 length: 13 residues. The germline CDR1 and CDR2 sequences are MNHEY and SVGAGI. CDR3: CASRDKAGNTIYF.

CDR3 protein: CASSGSVYAEAFF. The chain recombines TRBV12-3 or TRBV12-4 with TRBJ1-1; as DNA is missing, the TRBD1 call by TCRdb cannot be tested. This CDR3 has 13 amino acids.

V is TRBV20-1 and J is TRBJ1-2; TCRdb's D call of TRBD1 is untestable without DNA. This CDR3 region has 14 residues. Germline V gene sequence: CDR1 DFQATT, CDR2 SNEGSKA (reference sequence). The CDR3 protein is CSARDQDRGYGYTF.

The V and J genes are TRBV7-2 and TRBJ2-2; TCRdb designates TRBD2, a call that cannot be tested without DNA. The CDR3 consists of 17 residues. The germline CDR1 and CDR2 sequences are SGHTA and FQGNSA. The CDR3 is CASSTQRELRNTGELFF.

V is TRBV7-2 and J is TRBJ2-1; TCRdb returns TRBD1, unconfirmable since there is no DNA. The CDR3 has 14 residues. CDR1 and CDR2 from the germline V gene are SGHTA and FQGNSA. CDR3 amino acids: CASRGQSSYNEQFF.

The J gene is TRBJ1-1, the V gene TRBV29-1; checking the TCRdb D call of TRBD1 is not possible without DNA. Germline CDR1 is SQVTM and CDR2 is ANQGSEA. This CDR3 comprises 13 residues. CDR3 loop: CSVGVAPETEAFF. The variable domain in full, completed from reference TRBV29-1 and TRBJ1-1, reads SAVISQKPSRDICQRGTSLTIQCQVDSQVTMMFWYRQQPGQSLTLIATANQGSEATYESGFVIDKFPISRPNLTFSTLTVSNMSPEDSSIYLCSVGVAPETEAFFGQGTRLTVV.

V is TRBV27 and J is TRBJ2-3; TCRdb gives TRBD2 as the D gene, but with no DNA this cannot be confirmed. CDR1 is MNHEY and CDR2 is SMNVEV in the germline V gene (reference sequence). This CDR3 region has 15 residues. The CDR3 is CASSLASGDTDTQYF.

CDR3 in amino acids: CSARDLVGLETQYF. This chain links TRBV20-1 with TRBJ2-5; as DNA is missing, the TRBD2 call by TCRdb cannot be tested. CDR1 and CDR2 (germline): DFQATT, SNEGSKA (reference sequence). The CDR3 extends over 14 amino acids.

The CDR3 is CASSYTGLYGYTF. The rearrangement joins TRBV6-5 to TRBJ1-2; TCRdb calls TRBD1, which cannot be checked without DNA. Looked up from germline, CDR1 is MNHEY and CDR2 is SVGAGI. This CDR3 spans 13 amino acids.

This sequence joins TRBV27 and TRBJ2-3; TCRdb's D call, TRBD1, is unchecked because there is no DNA. Germline CDR1 and CDR2: MNHEY and SMNVEV (reference sequence). This CDR3 spans 17 amino acids. The chain's CDR3 is CASSSLTGGFSEDTQYF.

The CDR3 sequence is CASAAIRGTGAVNTEAFF. The V call is TRBV25-1, the J call TRBJ1-1; the D gene TCRdb calls, TRBD1, cannot be checked with no DNA. Germline V gives CDR1 MGHDK, CDR2 SYGVNS. The CDR3 contains 18 residues.

V gene TRBV7-6 combines with J gene TRBJ2-7; TCRdb's assignment of TRBD1 cannot be checked, as there is no DNA. This CDR3 is 16 amino acids long. Germline V CDR1 and CDR2: SGHVS, FNYEAQ. CDR3 in amino acids: CASSGHTGGDVYEQYF.

The V and J genes are TRBV12-3 or TRBV12-4 and TRBJ1-5; TCRdb names TRBD1, which stays unverified in the absence of DNA. The CDR3 spans 15 residues. CDR3 residues: CASSRGRDRNQPQHF.

This chain uses TRBV29-1 with TRBJ1-2. This CDR3 contains 14 residues. Germline values: CDR1 SQVTM, CDR2 ANQGSEA. CDR3 sequence: CSVEGRGANYGYTF.

This rearrangement joins TRBV5-1 to TRBJ2-3. The CDR3 sequence is 12 residues long. CDR1 is SGHRS, CDR2 YFSETQ, per germline. This chain's CDR3 is CASSAVTDTQYF.